This T cell receptor beta chain was captured in a study of breast tumors, draining lymph nodes, adjacent tissues. Regarding the study as a whole: Compared with basal-like, luminal-like tumors shared significantly more repertoire with nontumor tissue. Data fit most tumor T cells coming from lymph node, expanding in tumor. The lymph node origin of tumor T cells was framed as consistent with a hypothesis, not demonstrated. Tumor repertoires ranked between lymph nodes and nontumor tissue in diversity, with V and J gene preferences.

MiXCR was run by TCRdb on the multiplex PCR reads, yielding one entry per CDR3 protein. Among 66,000 or so distinct CDR3 sequences listed, less than 50% were seen once. V was trimmed by 4 bases and J by 0 bases, leaving 13 bases between them. CDR1 and CDR2 (germline): SGHNT, YENEEA. CDR3 length equals 15 residues. There are many counts of this clonotype. Its antigen remains unidentified. V gene TRBV11-3 combines with J gene TRBJ2-7; D remains unclear. The specimen was breast tumor tissue. The origin of this receptor is a female donor with breast cancer. Some clones in this sample may be carry-over from other donors' samples. CDR3 protein: CASSSGPAGSYEQYF. The CDR3 DNA reads as TGTGCCAGCAGCTCAGGACCTGCCGGCTCCTACGAGCAGTACTTC.